This T cell receptor (beta chain) was profiled in a study of cytomegalovirus exposure and HLA in healthy donors. About the study: Researchers found that more than 70% of a few hundred genotyped donors fell within the Caucasian-associated ancestry cluster.

PCR was performed using 60 Vbeta and 13 Jbeta primers. This table comes from immunoSEQ multiplex PCR, and its TCRdb copy is limited to in-frame clones, with some not included. The profile shows roughly 140,000 clones, 70% to 80% of them singletons. Looked up from germline, CDR1 is SEHNR and CDR2 is FQNEAQ (reference sequence). V was cut by 1 base and J by 0 bases, with 15 bases left in between. This CDR3 has 17 amino acids. The TCR sequence derives from a human donor in good health. The material sequenced was PBMCs. This chain connects TRBV7-9 to TRBJ2-5; possibly TRBD1 for D (6 bases). DNA for the CDR3: TGTGCCAGCAGCTTAGACTTCATGGGACAAGACCAAGAGACCCAGTACTTC. Translation gives CASSLDFMGQDQETQYF.